This T cell receptor (beta chain) was recovered during a study of OX40 agonist ivuxolimab in advanced cancers. At the level of the study: In this cohort, patients received ivuxolimab, an agonistic anti-OX40 (CD134) antibody. The study enrolled dose-escalation patients with hepatocellular carcinoma, melanoma, renal cell or head and neck cancer. The dose of intravenous ivuxolimab that patients received every 2 weeks ranged from 0.01 to 10 mg/kg.

Comments on this clone: The antigen is undetermined.

Data came from immunoSEQ multiplex PCR; TCRdb stores just in-frame clones and leaves some out. The sample carries about 95,000 clones, about 88% recorded once. Germline V lookup: CDR1 SEHNR, CDR2 FQNEAQ (reference sequence). The V and J ends lost 1 base and 7 bases respectively, with 11 bases between them. The CDR3 sequence is 13 residues long. Study-wide results and caveats: With doses of 0.1 to 3.0 mg/kg, CD4+ and CD8+ blood T cells had undergone clonal expansion by week 6.

The sequence came from an adult with an advanced solid tumor such as melanoma, head and neck, liver or kidney cancer. This chain uses TRBV7-9 with TRBJ2-7; weak D call: TRBD1 (5 bases). Specimen: CD4+ or CD8+ T cells sorted from blood, collected in a trial of the OX40 agonist ivuxolimab. CDR3 loop: CASSLEWTWEQYF. CDR3 bases: TGTGCCAGCAGCTTAGAATGGACATGGGAGCAGTACTTC.